This T cell receptor beta chain originates from a study of shared clonotypes between healthy human individuals (dated by TCRdb to between 2020 and 2021). The study in broad terms: Two women and three men aged 18 to 49 years were included in the cohort. Per donor, leukapheresis produced somewhere between about 0.9 and 10 billion PBMCs. Libraries were prepared and TCR repertoires were sequenced by different laboratories using diverse techniques, in order to increase sequencing depth and limit assay-specific biases. For each donor, CD4 naive and CD4 memory were each given three plates, CD8 naive was given two plates, and CD8 memory was given one plate. To estimate repertoire size and how much clonotype sharing occurs between individuals, the study deeply sequenced the blood TCR repertoires of roughly 5 healthy adults. Overall study outcomes, separate from this receptor: Compared with non-shared clonotypes, clonotypes shared by all four sorted-subset donors had higher generation probabilities. Pairwise subsampling led to the expectation that sequencing depth would affect the degree of clonotype sharing among donors. Sharing across four donors was observed for roughly 5% of naive CD4, about 4% of naive CD8, about 2.5% of memory CD4, and over 0.3% of memory CD8 clonotypes. Estimated clonotype richness was generally larger for naive than for memory subsets. Incomplete sequencing was indicated by rarefaction of sorted-subset datasets, despite the large sequencing depth. Because the study included a small number of donors, the genetic and exposure-history diversity represented was limited. Sampling was restricted to blood, and TCR repertoires in tissues likely differ from the TCR repertoires found in blood.

The donors were healthy, HIV-negative adults with no recently reported acute infections or vaccinations. Every donor was a Caucasian adult living in Nashville, Tennessee, USA. CD4+ T cells were enriched by magnetic negative selection; naive cells were then positively selected on CD45RA, and the negative fraction formed the memory subset. Blood was collected by leukapheresis, and PBMCs were isolated by Ficoll-Histopaque density gradient centrifugation and then cryopreserved in liquid nitrogen vapor phase. Purity and quantity of every magnetically sorted T cell population were checked by analytical flow cytometry. Each sorted fraction had its genomic DNA isolated and then quantified by UV absorbance on a Nanodrop 2000c. TCR CDR3 regions were amplified from genomic DNA by multiplex PCR using the deep immunoSEQ assay. Extracted genomic DNA from each cell subset was distributed evenly across all wells of several immunoSEQ 96-well plates, and each plate was treated as a replicate. For sorted subsets, each replicate PCR was loaded with 200 ng genomic DNA, equivalent to some 31,000 T cell genomes. The purified libraries were quantified using a Qubit 3.0 fluorometer, sized with a Bioanalyzer 2100, and then quantified again using the KAPA Library Quantification kit. Every immunoSEQ 96-well plate was sequenced on a dedicated single-read 150-cycle Illumina NextSeq 550 flow cell. As for how the authors treated the data: Because the immunoSEQ output held only junctional sequences and lacked quality scores, the filtering could not match the filtering applied to full-length reads. Sequences were annotated with PyIR, a Python wrapper for IgBLAST v1.9, and V/J genes and CDR3 were assigned using IMGT germline references. Reads with weak V/J assignments (E-value above 1e-6), missing CDR3, stop codons, out-of-frame junctions, or ambiguous translated residues were removed. A V3J clonotype was defined by an identical inferred V gene, J gene, and CDR3 amino acid sequence. The percentage overlap between two repertoires was calculated by dividing the number of shared unique clonotypes by the size of the smaller repertoire. Three approaches were used to assess repertoire richness: RTK rarefaction, the Chao1 estimator, and Recon v2.1 estimates of unobserved clonotypes. OLGA was used to compute generation probabilities for all TCRbeta clonotypes that the gDNA method yielded from a handful of donors. Here the immuneACCESS table is served through TCRdb, limited to in-frame sequences with V and J called. Missing clones are a known gap in these copies; in checked studies unresolved V genes cover under half, and the rest lacks a known reason. V and J calls and clone size are those listed in that table; D and trimming were worked out from the DNA. This sample holds about 2 million clones; 85% to 95% were observed only once. The leading ten clones occupy more than 0.1% of the sample.

The germline V gene provides CDR1 ENHRY and CDR2 SYGVKD. At the junction V is shortened by 4 bases and J by 5 bases; bases outside the gene matches: 13. The CDR3, from cysteine to phenylalanine, totals 16 residues. The only DNA kept is the CDR3, 48 bases in frame from the first base. In the case of this clone: The target of this receptor is not known. Base qualities are not at hand, and no much larger clone is one base apart.

The V gene is TRBV10-3 and the J gene is TRBJ1-1, and 7 junction bases match TRBD1. This receptor was identified in a man between 18 and 35 years old in good health. Sequences were obtained from naive CD4+ T cells sorted from blood. Read against the paper, the sample's cell subset or site label means: CD45RA+ positively selected. The CDR3 here reads CAISVTQGLLGTEAFF. The nucleotides are TGTGCCATCAGTGTTACACAGGGGTTATTGGGGACTGAAGCTTTCTTT.